These T cell receptor beta chains were read from a single sample in a study of cytomegalovirus exposure and HLA in healthy donors. Libraries were prepared by immunoSEQ multiplex PCR; TCRdb keeps only in-frame clonotypes and omits some of them. The sample yields hundreds of thousands of clones, roughly 85% seen once. Specimen: PBMCs. The receptors stem from a woman aged 18-29 years in good health and CMV-seronegative. CDR3s include the opening cysteine and the closing phenylalanine or tryptophan. The D gene is left open where the match is weak. A row's size may be missing; if present it is once, few, many or a size class.

cdr3_aa	cdr3_nt	v_call	d_call	j_call	cdr3_length	clone_size
CASSFAIGQGILSSPLHF	TGTGCCAGCAGCTTTGCGATAGGACAGGGAATCCTTAGTTCACCCCTCCACTTT	TRBV12-1	NA	TRBJ1-6	18	NA
CATRGSSYNEQFF	TGTGCAACCAGGGGGAGCTCCTACAATGAGCAGTTCTTC	TRBV6-1	TRBD1	TRBJ2-1	13	NA
CASSLLGPNQPQHF	TGTGCCAGCAGTTTACTAGGCCCTAATCAGCCCCAGCATTTT	TRBV27	NA	TRBJ1-5	14	NA
CASAPASGSYEQYF	TGTGCCAGTGCCCCGGCTAGCGGCTCCTACGAGCAGTACTTC	TRBV19	TRBD2	TRBJ2-7	14	NA
CASSISDEKLFF	TGTGCCAGTAGTATTTCCGATGAAAAACTGTTTTTT	TRBV19	NA	TRBJ1-4	12	NA
CASSLSGIAPTTRNEQFF	TGTGCCAGCAGCTTGTCGGGAATTGCCCCGACCACCCGAAATGAGCAGTTCTTC	TRBV5-6	NA	TRBJ2-1	18	NA
CASSPRLGGGADTQYF	TGTGCCAGCAGCCCCCGACTGGGCGGGGGGGCAGATACGCAGTATTTT	TRBV11-3	TRBD2	TRBJ2-3	16	NA
CSVQGLEYEQYF	TGCAGCGTTCAGGGACTAGAATACGAGCAGTACTTC	TRBV29-1	TRBD2	TRBJ2-7	12	NA
CAISDLWTSGPGSDGELFF	TGTGCCATCAGTGATTTATGGACTAGCGGGCCGGGATCGGACGGGGAGCTGTTTTTT	TRBV10-3	TRBD2	TRBJ2-2	19	NA
CASSEPRTGGVTDTQYF	TGTGCCAGCAGTGAACCCCGGACAGGGGGCGTCACAGATACGCAGTATTTT	TRBV2	TRBD1	TRBJ2-3	17	NA
CASSLSRDTQYF	TGTGCCAGCAGCTTAAGCCGGGACACGCAGTACTTC	TRBV14	NA	TRBJ2-7	12	NA
CAWRDSRGIYTEAFF	TGTGCCTGGAGGGATTCGCGGGGGATTTACACTGAAGCTTTCTTT	TRBV30	NA	TRBJ1-1	15	NA
CASSQEPYRKDEQYF	TGCGCCAGCAGCCAGGAACCGTACAGAAAAGACGAGCAGTACTTC	TRBV4-1	NA	TRBJ2-7	15	NA
CASSYGQGNEQFF	TGTGCCAGCAGTTACGGTCAGGGCAATGAGCAGTTCTTC	TRBV6-6	NA	TRBJ2-1	13	NA
CASSIFLGQMNTEAFF	TGTGCCAGTAGTATCTTTTTAGGACAGATGAACACTGAAGCTTTCTTT	TRBV19	NA	TRBJ1-1	16	NA
CASSLEGQGNTEAFF	TGTGCCAGCAGCTTGGAGGGACAGGGGAACACTGAAGCTTTCTTT	TRBV5-8	TRBD1	TRBJ1-1	15	NA
CSASGGYGYTF	TGCAGTGCATCAGGGGGGTATGGCTACACCTTC	TRBV20-1	TRBD1	TRBJ1-2	11	NA
CASSPGQGYSPLHF	TGTGCCAGCAGCCCGGGACAGGGGTATTCACCCCTCCACTTT	TRBV5-4	TRBD1	TRBJ1-6	14	NA
CASSRDRKYEQYF	TGTGCCAGCAGTCGGGACAGAAAATACGAGCAGTACTTC	TRBV27	TRBD1	TRBJ2-7	13	NA
CASSGRLAGEGLNIQYF	TGTGCCAGCAGTGGCCGACTAGCGGGAGAGGGCCTAAACATTCAGTACTTC	TRBV27	TRBD2	TRBJ2-4	17	NA
CASSWADRVTGELFF	TGCGCCAGCAGCTGGGCCGACAGAGTCACCGGGGAGCTGTTTTTT	TRBV5-1	NA	TRBJ2-2	15	NA
CASSGENHYEQYF	TGTGCCAGCAGCGGGGAGAACCACTACGAGCAGTACTTC	TRBV6-5	NA	TRBJ2-7	13	once
CATSRGSAGGTF	TGTGCCACCAGCAGAGGTTCGGCGGGGGGCACCTTC	TRBV15	NA	TRBJ1-2	12	NA
CASSLGQLNTGELFF	TGCGCCAGCAGCCTCGGACAGTTGAACACCGGGGAGCTGTTTTTT	TRBV4-1	NA	TRBJ2-2	15	NA
CATSGGLVTDTQYF	TGTGCCACCAGCGGAGGACTAGTGACAGATACGCAGTATTTT	TRBV15	TRBD2	TRBJ2-3	14	NA
CASSPTDRDLNYGYTF	TGTGCCAGCTCACCAACGGACAGGGACCTTAACTATGGCTACACCTTC	TRBV18	TRBD1	TRBJ1-2	16	NA
CAWSVSPSGYEQYF	TGTGCCTGGAGTGTATCGCCTAGCGGGTACGAGCAGTACTTC	TRBV30	TRBD2	TRBJ2-7	14	NA
CASSFPTRVSSYNEQFF	TGTGCCAGCAGCTTCCCAACCAGGGTAAGCTCCTACAATGAGCAGTTCTTC	TRBV7-9	NA	TRBJ2-1	17	NA
CASSPGTGANYGYTF	TGTGCCAGCTCACCGGGGACAGGGGCTAACTATGGCTACACCTTC	TRBV18	TRBD1	TRBJ1-2	15	NA
CASKAGIKQPQHF	TGTGCCAGTAAGGCGGGGATTAAGCAGCCCCAGCATTTT	TRBV19	NA	TRBJ1-5	13	NA
CASRPDRGHSDTQYF	TGTGCCAGCAGACCCGACAGGGGACATTCGGATACGCAGTATTTT	TRBV6-5	TRBD1	TRBJ2-3	15	NA
CASSQDGRGPDQPQHF	TGCGCCAGCAGCCAAGATGGCAGGGGGCCTGATCAGCCCCAGCATTTT	TRBV4-1	TRBD1	TRBJ1-5	16	NA
CAWTGTSSYNEQFF	TGTGCCTGGACAGGAACGAGCTCCTACAATGAGCAGTTCTTC	TRBV30	NA	TRBJ2-1	14	NA
CATLSWGAWYGYTF	TGCGCCACCCTTTCGTGGGGCGCCTGGTATGGCTACACCTTC	TRBV5-1	NA	TRBJ1-2	14	once
CASSYSGGEVGYF	TGTGCCAGCAGTTACTCGGGCGGGGAGGTAGGGTACTTC	TRBV6-5	NA	TRBJ2-7	13	NA
CASSGTGREQYF	TGTGCCAGCAGCGGGACAGGGCGAGAGCAGTACTTC	TRBV9	TRBD1	TRBJ2-7	12	NA
CATSRLQGDYEQYF	TGTGCCACCAGCAGGTTACAGGGGGATTACGAGCAGTACTTC	TRBV15	TRBD1	TRBJ2-7	14	NA
CATSGRTSGRYNEQFF	TGTGCCACCAGCGGACGGACTAGCGGGAGATACAATGAGCAGTTCTTC	TRBV15	TRBD2	TRBJ2-1	16	NA
CASSVVSTSGSSYNEQFF	TGTGCCAGCAGCGTAGTCTCAACTAGCGGAAGCTCCTACAATGAGCAGTTCTTC	TRBV9	TRBD2	TRBJ2-1	18	NA
CASSIEGRATGELFF	TGTGCCAGTAGTATAGAGGGCAGGGCAACCGGGGAGCTGTTTTTT	TRBV19	NA	TRBJ2-2	15	once
CASSLSSGGDDTQYF	TGCGCCAGCAGCTTGTCTAGCGGGGGGGACGATACGCAGTATTTT	TRBV5-1	TRBD2	TRBJ2-3	15	NA
CTSSPRTSGSELPGCDETQYF	TGCACCAGCAGCCCTAGGACTAGCGGGAGCGAGCTCCCCGGTTGCGATGAGACCCAGTACTTC	TRBV1	NA	TRBJ2-5	21	NA
CASSLTGRRYYNEQFF	TGTGCCAGCAGTTTAACGGGTCGGCGGTACTACAATGAGCAGTTCTTC	TRBV28	NA	TRBJ2-1	16	NA
CASSWQGGFYGYTF	TGTGCCAGCAGTTGGCAGGGAGGTTTCTATGGCTACACCTTC	TRBV28	NA	TRBJ1-2	14	NA
CASSENRGETQYF	TGTGCCAGCAGTGAAAACAGGGGAGAGACCCAGTACTTC	TRBV6-1	TRBD1	TRBJ2-5	13	NA
CASSATGESFSWNTQYF	TGTGCCAGCAGCGCGACAGGGGAGTCGTTTTCGTGGAATACGCAGTATTTT	TRBV5-4	TRBD1	TRBJ2-3	17	NA
CASSQAGYEQYF	TGTGCCAGCAGCCAAGCCGGGTACGAGCAGTACTTC	TRBV14	NA	TRBJ2-7	12	NA
CASRSGTGTDEQYF	TGTGCCAGTAGGTCCGGGACAGGGACGGACGAGCAGTACTTC	TRBV19	TRBD1	TRBJ2-7	14	NA
CASSLAPLAGNNEQFF	TGTGCCAGCAGCTTGGCCCCACTAGCGGGAAACAATGAGCAGTTCTTC	TRBV5-4	TRBD2	TRBJ2-1	16	NA
CASSLTGTEAFF	TGTGCCAGCAGTTTAACGGGCACTGAAGCTTTCTTT	TRBV28	NA	TRBJ1-1	12	NA
CASGSSTGETQYF	TGTGCTAGTGGTTCATCCACAGGGGAGACCCAGTACTTC	TRBV12-5	NA	TRBJ2-5	13	NA
CASRQERVGDGYTF	TGTGCAAGTCGGCAGGAGCGGGTAGGTGATGGCTACACCTTC	TRBV12-2	NA	TRBJ1-2	14	NA
CASSVASGQPNYGYTF	TGTGCCAGCAGCGTAGCTTCAGGACAACCTAACTATGGCTACACCTTC	TRBV9	NA	TRBJ1-2	16	NA
CAIKPGGQGFTGELFF	TGTGCCATCAAACCCGGGGGACAGGGCTTCACCGGGGAGCTGTTTTTT	TRBV28	TRBD1	TRBJ2-2	16	NA
CASSLGGRPNTGELFF	TGCGCCAGCAGCTTGGGGGGGCGCCCCAACACCGGGGAGCTGTTTTTT	TRBV5-1	NA	TRBJ2-2	16	NA
CASSQAGLAGVRTDTQYF	TGTGCCAGCAGCCAAGCGGGACTAGCGGGGGTTCGCACAGATACGCAGTATTTT	TRBV4-2	TRBD2	TRBJ2-3	18	NA
CASSPEGVGEISYNEQFF	TGTGCCAGCAGTCCAGAGGGGGTGGGCGAAATCTCCTACAATGAGCAGTTCTTC	TRBV27	NA	TRBJ2-1	18	NA
CASRSTDSQETQYF	TGTGCCAGCAGATCAACCGACAGCCAAGAGACCCAGTACTTC	TRBV28	NA	TRBJ2-5	14	NA
CASSPGQTYGYTF	TGTGCCAGCTCACCGGGACAGACCTATGGCTACACCTTC	TRBV18	TRBD1	TRBJ1-2	13	NA